This T cell receptor beta chain was retrieved from a study of CD8 T cells in ankylosing spondylitis. Regarding the study as a whole: In peripheral blood, disease-linked CD8+ clones occurred at relatively low frequencies. The authors reported significant enrichment of disease-linked clones in matched ankylosing spondylitis synovial fluid. Ankylosing spondylitis blood appeared to be characterized by a TCR beta motif of 8 or 9 highly homologous variants.

CDR1 and CDR2 (germline): SQVTM, ANQGSEA. Trimming removed 5 bases from V and 0 bases from J, with 11 bases in between. The CDR3 has 13 amino acids. This clonotype was observed many times. Its antigen is currently unknown. Construction of TCR beta libraries was performed using quantitative 5'-RACE with molecular barcodes. Via MiXCR, TCRdb re-called the 5' RACE reads, giving one row per CDR3 protein. The sample includes fewer than 400,000 distinct CDR3 sequences, 8% of them seen just once. The sequencing sample was made of blood, either unsorted or a sorted T cell fraction (not recorded which). This clonotype was sampled from a male donor with ankylosing spondylitis. The rearrangement joins TRBV29-1 to TRBJ2-7; weak D call: TRBD1 (5 bases). CDR3 region: CSVRGQGSYEQYF. CDR3 DNA: TGCAGCGTTAGAGGCCAGGGCTCCTACGAGCAGTACTTC.